This T cell receptor (beta chain) emerged from a study of blood T cell repertoires in COVID-19. As for the study in general: Sources were T cells, B-cell-depleted T cells, or PBMCs; the material itself was cDNA or gDNA.

Authors' data handling: Nucleated cell number was recorded as an estimate derived from reference gene primer amplification. The assay was immunoSEQ multiplex PCR, and TCRdb's table has in-frame clones only and misses some. V and J calls and clone size are copied from that table; D and trimming were computed from the DNA. The sample shows some 310,000 clones, approximately 87% of them seen only once. The germline CDR1 and CDR2 sequences are LGHDT and YNNKEL (reference sequence). V was shortened by 1 base and J by 8 bases, with 5 bases between the two germline ends. The CDR3 is 11 amino acids. The chain links TRBV3-1 (or the pseudogene TRBV3-2) to TRBJ1-2, with D hard to call. The sample consisted of peripheral blood. The clonotype originates from a woman aged 25 to 39 with COVID-19, enrolled during active disease. The CDR3 nucleotides are TGTGCCAGCAGCCAAGGCCGGGGCTACACCTTC. Translating it yields CASSQGRGYTF.